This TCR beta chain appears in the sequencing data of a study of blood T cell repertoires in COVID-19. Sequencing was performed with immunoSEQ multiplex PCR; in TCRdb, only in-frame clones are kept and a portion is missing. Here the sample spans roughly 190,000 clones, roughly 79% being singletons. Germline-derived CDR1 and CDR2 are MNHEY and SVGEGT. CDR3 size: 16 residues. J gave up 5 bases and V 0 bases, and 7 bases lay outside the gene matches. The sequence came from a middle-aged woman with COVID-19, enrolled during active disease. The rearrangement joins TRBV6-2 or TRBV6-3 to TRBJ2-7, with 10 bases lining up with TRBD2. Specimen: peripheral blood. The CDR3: CASSYSVSGGAHEQYV. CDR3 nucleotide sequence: TGTGCCAGCAGTTACTCTGTCAGCGGGGGGGCCCACGAGCAGTACGTC.